Sequencing of this T cell receptor beta chain was carried out in a study of cytotoxic CD8 clonotypes in ibrutinib-treated CLL. This clone was counted once. The CDR3 is 12 amino acids. Germline V lookup: CDR1 KGHSH, CDR2 LQKENI. V lost 8 bases and J 7 bases, leaving 12 bases between the germline ends. Produced via immunoSEQ multiplex PCR; TCRdb's table is partial and in-frame only. In the table there are 150,000 or so clones, roughly 76% of which are singletons. The input for sequencing was PBMCs, taken after 24 months of ibrutinib treatment. The chain has TRBV18 and TRBJ1-5, with D perhaps TRBD1 (5 bases). The clonotype was recovered from a human donor with chronic lymphocytic leukemia. CDR3 loop: CASHGQGQPQHF. In nucleotides, the CDR3 is TGTGCCAGCCATGGGCAGGGACAGCCCCAGCATTTT.